This entry lists 32 T cell receptor beta chains sequenced from one sample in a study of T cells in Graves' hyperthyroidism and ophthalmopathy (dated by TCRdb to the late 2010s). Libraries were constructed by multiplex PCR. Instrument on record: Illumina HiSeq 2000. The TCR beta CDR3 regions were amplified from the RNA transcripts. The TCR CDR3 was subjected to a first round of RT-PCR using the HTBI primer set and the Qiagen OneStep RT-PCR kit. TCRdb cleaned the public reads at Q25 with fastp, built clones with MiXCR and kept in-frame beta chains. Every distinct CDR3 protein forms one entry, paired with its most common genes and DNA. Here the sample has 300,000 to 400,000 distinct CDR3 sequences; over 10% occur a single time. 9% to 9.5% of the sample is held by the ten biggest clonotypes. The material sequenced was blood. The receptors were gathered from a woman between 18 and 29 years old with Graves' hyperthyroidism.

The table lists this clonotype with many counts. The chain is built from TRBV20-1 and TRBJ2-3; D remains ambiguous. Trimming stripped 2 bases from V and 6 bases from J, with 15 bases between. CDR1 is DFQATT and CDR2 is SNEGSKA in the germline V gene (reference sequence). This CDR3 has 14 amino acids. In DNA, the CDR3 is TGCAGTGCTAGATTGCTCCTCGGTGCCGATACGCAGTATTTT. It specifies CSARLLLGADTQYF.

This clonotype was counted ten times or more. The rearrangement links TRBV28 to TRBJ1-1, with 9 bases that match TRBD1. This CDR3 spans 14 amino acids. The ends lost 6 bases at V and 4 bases at J; junction bases unmatched: 6. CDR1 and CDR2 from the germline V gene are MDHEN and SYDVKM. The DNA for the CDR3 is TGTGCCAGCAGCCACAGGGGGCTGGGCACTGAAGCTTTCTTT. It translates to CASSHRGLGTEAFF.

This clonotype was seen at least ten times. The chain links TRBV20-1 to TRBJ2-2; possibly TRBD1 for D (5 bases). CDR3 length: 15 amino acids. Germline CDR1 reads DFQATT; CDR2 reads SNEGSKA (reference sequence). Between the trimmed V and J ends, which lost 6 bases and 1 base, there was a span of 15 bases. CDR3 bases: TGCAGTGCCGCATCACCCAGGGAGAACACCGGGGAGCTGTTTTTT. Translating gives CSAASPRENTGELFF.

This clonotype was detected once. With a much larger clone just one base away, this may be a read error. This rearrangement joins TRBV6-1 to TRBJ1-3; the D gene is possibly TRBD1 (5 bases). With 1 base removed from V and 0 bases from J, the gap between germline ends came to 16 bases. The length of the CDR3 is 18 residues. Germline V gene lookup returns CDR1 MNHNS and CDR2 SASEGT. The CDR3 DNA follows: TGTGCCAGCAGTGAAGACCCATTTGGGGACTTCTCTGGAAACACCATATATTTT. Its protein product is CASSEDPFGDFSGNTIYF.

The table lists this clonotype with many counts. This chain connects TRBV12-3 or TRBV12-4 to TRBJ2-1, with TRBD2 matching over 8 bases. V was clipped by 8 bases and J by 6 bases; unmatched bases: 9. The CDR3 length is 14 residues. As DNA, the CDR3 is TGTGCCAGCGGTGTAGCGGGAAGATTCAATGAGCAGTTCTTC. It codes for CASGVAGRFNEQFF.

This clonotype was seen only a few times. The gene calls are TRBV5-4 and TRBJ2-3; a possible D gene is TRBD1 (6 bases). There are 17 residues in the CDR3. Germline assignment: CDR1 SGHNT and CDR2 YYREEE (reference sequence). With 4 bases removed from V and 0 bases from J, the gap between germline ends came to 18 bases. Here the CDR3 reads CASSPLDPGGSTDTQYF. The CDR3 nucleotides are TGTGCCAGCAGCCCCCTGGACCCTGGGGGCAGCACAGATACGCAGTATTTT. The full variable domain, its missing parts supplied by reference TRBV5-4 and TRBJ2-3, is ETGVTQSPTHLIKTRGQQVTLRCSSQSGHNTVSWYQQALGQGPQFIFQYYREEENGRGNFPPRFSGLQFPNYSSELNVNALELDDSALYLCASSPLDPGGSTDTQYFGPGTRLTVL.

This clonotype has at least ten counts. The chain has TRBV7-3 and TRBJ2-2; 9 bases agree with TRBD1. CDR1 and CDR2 from the germline V gene are SGHTA and FQGTGA. The CDR3 sequence is 15 residues long. The V gene end was trimmed by 4 bases and the J gene end by 1 base; junction bases not matched to a gene: 1. CDR3 amino acids: CASSSTGGNTGELFF. The CDR3 DNA sequence: TGTGCCAGCAGCTCGACAGGGGGGAACACCGGGGAGCTGTTTTTT.

This clonotype was recorded at least ten times. The chain joins TRBV5-6 to TRBJ1-1; 9 positions match TRBD1. Trimming cost V 3 bases and J 1 base; bases outside gene matches: 7. The CDR3 loop spans 16 amino acids. The V gene's germline CDR1 is SGHDT and CDR2 YYEEEE. The CDR3 sequence is CASSYYRGRPNTEAFF. The CDR3 DNA is TGTGCCAGCAGCTACTACAGGGGGCGGCCGAACACTGAAGCTTTCTTT.

This clonotype was observed at least ten times. V and J are TRBV6-1 and TRBJ1-2; 7 bases are a match to TRBD1. The J segment lost 8 bases and the V segment lost 4 bases, leaving 7 bases of the junction unmatched. This CDR3 spans 13 amino acids. The germline V gene has CDR1 MNHNS and CDR2 SASEGT. The CDR3 nucleotides are TGTGCCAGCAGTGCCGGGACAGCGAACGGCTACACCTTC. It codes for CASSAGTANGYTF.

This clonotype was found many times. This rearrangement joins TRBV15 to TRBJ1-1; TRBD1 matches at 7 bases. The CDR3 consists of 15 residues. Germline V gene lookup returns CDR1 LNHNV and CDR2 YYDKDF (reference sequence). The junction had 6 bases not matched to a gene; V was cut back by 3 bases and J by 2 bases. CDR3 residues: CATSSPRDRNTEAFF. CDR3 DNA sequence: TGTGCCACCAGCAGCCCCCGGGACAGAAACACTGAAGCTTTCTTT.

About this clonotype itself: At one end, the junction sequence differs from germline, possibly due to a read error. CDR3 sequence: CASRRLQAGELFF. The CDR3 DNA reads TGCGCCAGCAGGCGACTCCAGGCCGGGGAGCTGTTTTTT. The chain recombines TRBV28 with TRBJ2-2, with unresolved D. The CDR3 extends over 13 amino acids. CDR1 and CDR2 from the germline V gene are MDHEN and SYDVKM.

This clonotype was seen at least ten times. The chain joins TRBV18 to TRBJ2-5, with TRBD2 as a possible D gene (5 bases). Trimming removed 0 bases from V and 5 bases from J, with 10 bases in between. The germline V gene has CDR1 KGHSH and CDR2 LQKENI. CDR3 length: 14 residues. DNA of the CDR3: TGTGCCAGCTCACCACCGGCGGGCCGGGAGACCCAGTACTTC. The encoded protein is CASSPPAGRETQYF. The full variable domain, completed using reference TRBV18 and TRBJ2-5, is NAGVMQNPRHLVRRRGQEARLRCSPMKGHSHVYWYRQLPEEGLKFMVYLQKENIIDESGMPKERFSAEFPKEGPSILRIQQVVRGDSAAYFCASSPPAGRETQYFGPGTRLLVL.

There are many counts of this clonotype. The chain recombines TRBV29-1 with TRBJ2-1; D is perhaps TRBD1 or TRBD2 (6 bases each). The CDR3 has 10 amino acids. Germline CDR1 SQVTM, CDR2 ANQGSEA. DNA for the CDR3: TGCAGTGGGGGCGGGGATGAGCAGTTCTTC. It codes for CSGGGDEQFF.

This clonotype was seen many times. Written as DNA, the CDR3 is TGTGCCAGCAGCGACAGGGTTAATTCACCCCTCCACTTT. Translated: CASSDRVNSPLHF. V usage is TRBV3-1 and J usage is TRBJ1-6; 7 bases agree with TRBD1. This CDR3 is built from 13 residues. The ends lost 5 bases at V and 6 bases at J; junction bases unmatched: 1. Germline CDR1 LGHDT, CDR2 YNNKEL (reference sequence).

The sample holds many counts of this clonotype. This chain links TRBV6-7 with TRBJ2-2; D could derive from TRBD1 or TRBD2 (5 bases each). TRBV6-7 carries the ORF label, with uncertain function. The ends were cut back, 6 bases at V and 6 bases at J, with 20 bases in the middle. The CDR3 has 16 residues. This chain's CDR3 is CASSHSGPHQAGELFF. As DNA, the CDR3 is TGTGCCAGCAGCCACTCGGGGCCCCATCAGGCCGGGGAGCTGTTTTTT.

In this sample, this clonotype turned up a few times. This chain uses TRBV4-1 with TRBJ1-3; tentatively, D is TRBD1 (5 bases). CDR1 is MGHRA, CDR2 YSYEKL, per germline. This CDR3 comprises 15 residues. Trimming took off 2 bases at V and 1 base at J, with 9 bases between the two ends. CDR3: CASSQRQSSGNTIYF. CDR3 sequence (DNA): TGCGCCAGCAGCCAACGACAGTCTTCTGGAAACACCATATATTTT.

There are many counts of this clonotype. The rearrangement links TRBV3-1 to TRBJ2-7; D ambiguous. The CDR3 spans 14 residues. Trimming pared 1 base from V and 5 bases from J, leaving 12 bases between. CDR1 is LGHDT and CDR2 is YNNKEL in the germline V gene (reference sequence). DNA of the CDR3: TGTGCCAGCAGCCAAGGGCTAGAGTTCAACGAGCAGTACTTC. This encodes CASSQGLEFNEQYF.

The chain carries TRBV19 and TRBJ2-1; 8 bases map to TRBD2. V shed 6 bases and J 0 bases; nucleotides not matched to a gene: 4. Germline CDR1 LNHDA, CDR2 SQIVND (reference sequence). This CDR3 is built from 15 residues. The CDR3 nucleotides read TGTGCCAGTAGGACTAGCGCCTTCTCCTACAATGAGCAGTTCTTC. Residues: CASRTSAFSYNEQFF.

This clonotype was recorded many times. The V call is TRBV6-1, the J call TRBJ2-3; 7 positions agree with TRBD2. Germline assignment: CDR1 MNHNS and CDR2 SASEGT. After removal of 7 bases from V and 4 bases from J, the junction contained 11 bases not matched to a gene. The CDR3 extends over 15 amino acids. In DNA form, the CDR3 reads TGTGCCAGCACCCCGGGGAGGGTCGGGGCAGATACGCAGTATTTT. It is translated as CASTPGRVGADTQYF.

This clonotype has a count of ten or more. The chain combines TRBV5-6 with TRBJ1-2, with no clear D. This CDR3 is 11 amino acids long. Trimming took 5 bases from V and 3 from J, leaving 5 bases between them. The germline gives CDR1 SGHDT, CDR2 YYEEEE. CDR3 bases: TGTGCCAGCAGACTGGACTATGGCTACACCTTC. Protein product: CASRLDYGYTF.

This chain uses TRBV4-1 with TRBJ1-3; D remains ambiguous. The CDR3 sequence is 15 residues long. Trimming took off 0 bases at V and 0 bases at J, with 6 bases between the two ends. Germline lookup yields CDR1 MGHRA and CDR2 YSYEKL. CDR3 in amino acids: CASSQEHHSGNTIYF. The CDR3 DNA is TGCGCCAGCAGCCAAGAGCATCACTCTGGAAACACCATATATTTT.

CDR3 nucleotides: TGTGCCAGCAGCGCCTCAGCTGGTGGCTACACCTTC. Translated: CASSASAGGYTF. This chain links TRBV9 with TRBJ1-2; no clear D gene. Trimming took 3 bases from V and 7 from J, leaving 10 bases between them. This CDR3 is 12 amino acids long. The germline gives CDR1 SGDLS, CDR2 YYNGEE.

The sample holds many counts of this clonotype. V gene TRBV5-1 combines with J gene TRBJ2-3; the match to TRBD2 covers 9 bases. Losses at the gene ends were 7 bases for V and 6 bases for J; bases not matched to a gene: 12. This CDR3 comprises 15 residues. The V gene's germline CDR1 is SGHRS and CDR2 YFSETQ. The CDR3 nucleotides are TGCGCCAGCGCGGGGTCCGGGACTAGCTTTGATACGCAGTATTTT. Translated, it gives CASAGSGTSFDTQYF.

This clonotype was counted at least ten times. The chain uses TRBV7-9 and TRBJ2-1; tentatively, D is TRBD1 (6 bases). The length of the CDR3 is 14 residues. CDR1 and CDR2 (germline): SEHNR, FQNEAQ (reference sequence). V shed 5 bases and J shed 6 bases, with 14 bases lying between them. CDR3 coding DNA: TGTGCCAGCAGCCTCAAACAGGGAAGCAATGAGCAGTTCTTC. It translates to CASSLKQGSNEQFF.

This clonotype was picked up a small number of times. A read error may account for a junction end that differs from germline. The CDR3 region is CSAIGGMGSSYGQYF. The CDR3 DNA follows: TGCAGTGCCATCGGCGGTATGGGGAGCTCCTACGGGCAGTACTTC. V is TRBV20-1 and J is TRBJ2-7, with D perhaps TRBD2 (5 bases). This CDR3 comprises 15 residues. Germline values: CDR1 DFQATT, CDR2 SNEGSKA (reference sequence).

The chain couples TRBV11-2 to TRBJ2-1, with D hard to call. The germline V gene has CDR1 SGHAT and CDR2 FQNNGV. The CDR3 spans 14 residues. The V and J ends lost 1 base and 4 bases respectively, with 8 bases between them. CDR3 coding DNA: TGTGCCAGCAGCTTAGTTACCACTTACAATGAGCAGTTCTTC. Residues: CASSLVTTYNEQFF.

This clonotype has more than one count but fewer than ten. The chain carries TRBV28 and TRBJ2-1; D uncertain. Trimming removed 3 bases at V and 0 bases at J, with 15 bases between. In germline, CDR1 is MDHEN, CDR2 SYDVKM. This CDR3 has 17 residues. The CDR3 protein is CASSFGQPKNSYNEQFF. Here the CDR3 DNA reads TGTGCCAGCAGTTTTGGTCAGCCGAAAAACTCCTACAATGAGCAGTTCTTC.

In its sample, this clonotype was seen many times. CDR3 coding DNA: TGCAGTGCTAGAGATCGATGGGGGCACGCTTTCTTT. The encoded protein is CSARDRWGHAFF. The rearrangement uses TRBV20-1 and TRBJ1-1; D is perhaps TRBD1 (6 bases). The V gene lost 0 bases and the J gene lost 11 bases, with 13 bases spanning the gap. In germline, CDR1 is DFQATT, CDR2 SNEGSKA (reference sequence). This CDR3 comprises 12 residues.

On this clonotype: Possible read error: a much larger clone is one base away. The conserved phenylalanine or tryptophan is not found at the CDR3 terminus, so this likely reflects a read error. The chain combines TRBV10-3 with TRBJ1-2; TRBD1 might be the D (6 bases). CDR3 length: 16 amino acids. Germline V lookup: CDR1 ENHRY, CDR2 SYGVKD. V was cut by 0 bases and J by 1 base, with 12 bases left in between. Written as DNA, the CDR3 is TGTGCCATCAGTGAGTCCGGGACACCGCGTAACTATGGCTACACCTCC. Its protein is CAISESGTPRNYGYTS.

This clonotype was seen repeatedly, ten times or more. The chain uses TRBV28 and TRBJ1-6; D not resolved. Germline CDR1 MDHEN, CDR2 SYDVKM. The CDR3 has 13 residues. V lost 3 bases and J lost 6, with 6 bases in between. The CDR3 protein is CASSFWTNSPLHF. CDR3 DNA sequence: TGTGCCAGCAGTTTTTGGACTAATTCACCCCTCCACTTT.

CDR3 region: CASSFLPGEKLFF. CDR3 coding DNA: TGCGCCAGCAGCTTCCTACCCGGTGAAAAACTGTTTTTT. This rearrangement joins TRBV4-3 to TRBJ1-4; no firm D call. The CDR3 has 13 amino acids. Trimming cost V 5 bases and J 7 bases, with 11 bases left between them. Germline CDR1 reads LGHNA; CDR2 reads YSLEER.

This clonotype was found many times. V usage is TRBV28 and J usage is TRBJ2-1; the D call may be TRBD1 or TRBD2 (6 bases each). V gave up 8 bases and J gave up 7 bases, with 18 bases separating them. This CDR3 comprises 14 residues. Germline CDR1 MDHEN, CDR2 SYDVKM. The CDR3 region is CASSLGGRLNEQFF. CDR3 DNA: TGTGCCAGCTCTCTAGGGGGGCGGTTGAATGAGCAGTTCTTC.